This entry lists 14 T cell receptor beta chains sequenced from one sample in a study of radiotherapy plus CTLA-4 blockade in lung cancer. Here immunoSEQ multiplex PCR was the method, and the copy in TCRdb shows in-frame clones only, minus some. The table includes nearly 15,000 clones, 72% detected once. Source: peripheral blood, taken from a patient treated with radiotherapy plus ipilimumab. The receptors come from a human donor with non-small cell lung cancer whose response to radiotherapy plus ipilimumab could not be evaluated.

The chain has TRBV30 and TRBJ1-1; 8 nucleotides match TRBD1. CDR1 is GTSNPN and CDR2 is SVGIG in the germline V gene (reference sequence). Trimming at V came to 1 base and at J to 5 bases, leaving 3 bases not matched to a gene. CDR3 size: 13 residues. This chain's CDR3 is CAWSGQGWTEAFF. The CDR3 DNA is TGTGCCTGGAGTGGACAGGGGTGGACTGAAGCTTTCTTT.

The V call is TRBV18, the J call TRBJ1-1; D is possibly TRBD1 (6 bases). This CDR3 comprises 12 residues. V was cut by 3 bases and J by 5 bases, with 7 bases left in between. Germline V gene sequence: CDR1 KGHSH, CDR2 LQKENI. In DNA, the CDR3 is TGTGCCAGCTCACCGGACAGTACTGAAGCTTTCTTT. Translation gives CASSPDSTEAFF.

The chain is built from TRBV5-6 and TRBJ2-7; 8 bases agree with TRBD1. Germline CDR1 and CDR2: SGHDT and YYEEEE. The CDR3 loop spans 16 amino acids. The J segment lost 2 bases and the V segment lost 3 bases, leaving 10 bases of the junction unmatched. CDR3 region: CASSSAGQGPAYEQYF. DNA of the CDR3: TGTGCCAGCAGCTCCGCCGGACAGGGACCGGCCTACGAGCAGTACTTC.

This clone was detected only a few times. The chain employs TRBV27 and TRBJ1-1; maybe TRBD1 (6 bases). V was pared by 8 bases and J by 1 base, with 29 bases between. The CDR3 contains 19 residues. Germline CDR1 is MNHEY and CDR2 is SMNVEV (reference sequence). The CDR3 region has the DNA TGTGCCAGCCGATCTGCTGACCCTGAGGGGGGGCCCACGAACACTGAAGCTTTCTTT. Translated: CASRSADPEGGPTNTEAFF.

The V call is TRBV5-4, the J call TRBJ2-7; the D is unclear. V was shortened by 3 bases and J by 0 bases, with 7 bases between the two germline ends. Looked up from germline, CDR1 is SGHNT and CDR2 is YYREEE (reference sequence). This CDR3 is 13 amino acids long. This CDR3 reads CASSSESSYEQYF. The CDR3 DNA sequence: TGTGCCAGCAGCTCTGAGAGCTCCTACGAGCAGTACTTC.

CDR3 bases: TGTGCCAGCAGCGTAGTAGGGGCCCGTGACAATGAGCAGTTCTTC. Translation: CASSVVGARDNEQFF. The rearrangement uses TRBV9 and TRBJ2-1; D may be TRBD1 (5 bases). Trimming stripped 0 bases from V and 5 bases from J, with 12 bases between. This CDR3 region has 15 residues. Germline V CDR1 and CDR2: SGDLS, YYNGEE.

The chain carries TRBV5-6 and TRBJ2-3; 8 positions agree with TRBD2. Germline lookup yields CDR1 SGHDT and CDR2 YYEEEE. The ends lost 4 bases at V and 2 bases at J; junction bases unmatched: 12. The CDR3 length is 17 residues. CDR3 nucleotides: TGTGCCAGCAGCCTGACCGGGGGGGCCCTTTCCACAGATACGCAGTATTTT. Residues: CASSLTGGALSTDTQYF.

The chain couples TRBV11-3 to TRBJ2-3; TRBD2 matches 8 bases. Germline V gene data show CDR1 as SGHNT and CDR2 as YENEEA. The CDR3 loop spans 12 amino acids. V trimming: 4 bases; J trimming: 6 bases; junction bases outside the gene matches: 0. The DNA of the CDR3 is TGTGCCAGCAGCTCTAGCGGGGATACGCAGTATTTT. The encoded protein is CASSSSGDTQYF. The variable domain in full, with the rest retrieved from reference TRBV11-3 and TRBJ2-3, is EAGVVQSPRYKIIEKKQPVAFWCNPISGHNTLYWYLQNLGQGPELLIRYENEEAVDDSQLPKDRFSAERLKGVDSTLKIQPAELGDSAVYLCASSSSGDTQYFGPGTRLTVL.

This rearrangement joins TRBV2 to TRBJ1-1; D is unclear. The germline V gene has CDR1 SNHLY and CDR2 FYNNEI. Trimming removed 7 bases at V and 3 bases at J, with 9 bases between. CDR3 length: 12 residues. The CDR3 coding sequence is TGTGCCAGCAAAGACACTTACACTGAAGCTTTCTTT. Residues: CASKDTYTEAFF.

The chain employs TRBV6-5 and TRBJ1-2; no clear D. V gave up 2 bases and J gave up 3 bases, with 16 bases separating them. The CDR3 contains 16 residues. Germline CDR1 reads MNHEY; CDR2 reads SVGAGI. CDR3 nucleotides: TGTGCCAGCAGTTACCGTGTCGGGGTCATGGACTATGGCTACACCTTC. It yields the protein CASSYRVGVMDYGYTF.

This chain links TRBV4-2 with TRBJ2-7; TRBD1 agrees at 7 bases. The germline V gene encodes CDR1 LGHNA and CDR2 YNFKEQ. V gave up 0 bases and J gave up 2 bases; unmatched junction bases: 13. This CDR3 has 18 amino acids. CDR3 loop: CASSQDPMGWDRAYEQYF. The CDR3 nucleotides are TGTGCCAGCAGCCAAGATCCAATGGGATGGGACAGAGCCTACGAGCAGTACTTC.

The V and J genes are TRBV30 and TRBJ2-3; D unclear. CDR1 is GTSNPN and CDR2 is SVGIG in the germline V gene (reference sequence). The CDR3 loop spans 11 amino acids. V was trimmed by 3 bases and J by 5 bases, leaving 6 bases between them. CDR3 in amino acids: CAWSFGDTQYF. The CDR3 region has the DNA TGTGCCTGGAGCTTCGGAGATACGCAGTATTTT.

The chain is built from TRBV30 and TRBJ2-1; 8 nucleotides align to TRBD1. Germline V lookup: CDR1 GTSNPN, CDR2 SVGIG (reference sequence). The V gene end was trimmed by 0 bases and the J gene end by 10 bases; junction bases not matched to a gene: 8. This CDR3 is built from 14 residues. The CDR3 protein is CAWSVGGTGREQFF. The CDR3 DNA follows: TGTGCCTGGAGTGTAGGCGGGACAGGACGGGAGCAGTTCTTC.

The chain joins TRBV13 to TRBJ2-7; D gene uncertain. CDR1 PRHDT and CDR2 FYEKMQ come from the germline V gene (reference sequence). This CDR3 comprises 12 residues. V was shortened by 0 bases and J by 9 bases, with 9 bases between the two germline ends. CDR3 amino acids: CASSLGLAGQYF. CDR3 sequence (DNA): TGTGCCAGCAGCTTAGGCCTGGCTGGGCAGTACTTC.